The source of this T cell receptor beta chain is a study of T cells after yellow fever vaccination. This CDR3 comprises 11 residues. Germline-derived CDR1 and CDR2 are SEHNR and FQNEAQ (reference sequence). V was trimmed by 4 bases and J by 8 bases, leaving 5 bases between them. This clonotype was observed many times. Its target is not known. Broader study findings: FACS-sorted repertoires could harbor abundant contaminating bulk-population clonotypes. Detected again after the booster were most primary-vaccination clones, at roughly 95% CD4 and approximately 90% CD8.

They built TCR cDNA with 5'RACE template switching, a step that put in a universal primer site and UMIs. TCRdb passed the 5' RACE reads through MiXCR, listing each CDR3 protein once. Here the sample spans about 63,000 distinct CDR3 sequences, less than 8.5% being singletons. This material consisted of CD8+ T cells sorted from PBMCs, taken 15 days after the yellow fever booster vaccination. The rearrangement uses TRBV7-9 and TRBJ2-2; D remains unclear. This receptor was obtained from a man aged 30 to 39 who received the YFV17D yellow fever vaccine. Written as DNA, the CDR3 is TGTGCCAGCAGCTCGCGTGGGGAGCTGTTTTTT. Translation gives CASSSRGELFF.